This T cell receptor beta chain originates from a study of blood T cell repertoires in COVID-19. Overall study context: Acute and convalescent COVID-19 samples came from the United States, Italy and Spain. Sample material is recorded as cDNA or gDNA derived from T cells, B-cell-depleted T cells, or PBMCs.

CDR1 is MGHDK and CDR2 is SYGVNS in the germline V gene. The CDR3 extends over 15 amino acids. V was pared by 1 base and J by 7 bases, with 7 bases of the junction left unmatched. Original handling: Amplifying reference gene primers gave estimates of nucleated cell counts. Profiling relied on immunoSEQ multiplex PCR, and the TCRdb table lists in-frame clones only, not all of them. V and J calls and clone size come straight from that table; D and trimming were deduced from the DNA. The sample carries roughly 140,000 clones, roughly three quarters recorded once. The chain employs TRBV25-1 and TRBJ2-1; 7 bases are a match to TRBD2. The receptor comes from a man aged 50 to 60 with active or convalescent COVID-19. The sample consisted of peripheral blood. The CDR3 nucleotides read TGTGCCAGCAGTGAATTTGGACTAGTGTTAAATGAGCAGTTCTTC. It is translated as CASSEFGLVLNEQFF.